This T cell receptor (beta chain) was sequenced during a study of blood T cell repertoires in COVID-19. In the study overall: Whether acute or convalescent, the COVID-19 samples came from the United States, Italy and Spain. Nucleic acid was either cDNA or gDNA, and it came from T cells, B-cell-depleted T cells, or PBMCs.

The germline V gene has CDR1 MNHNS and CDR2 SASEGT. The CDR3 is 16 residues long. V lost 3 bases and J 7 bases, leaving 16 bases between the germline ends. In the authors' workflow: Estimated nucleated cell counts came from reference gene primer amplification. Clones were read by immunoSEQ multiplex PCR, and TCRdb kept only the in-frame ones, dropping some. From that table come the V and J calls and clone size; the DNA was used to work out D and trimming. The sample lists around 180,000 clones; less than 90% were seen once. The chain uses TRBV6-1 and TRBJ1-6; no clear D gene. The source material was peripheral blood. The receptor comes from a man in his 70s with active or convalescent COVID-19. The CDR3 DNA is TGTGCCAGCAGTGACTTTGAGCAGGAGGACAATTCACCCCTCCACTTT. Its protein is CASSDFEQEDNSPLHF.